The T cell receptor beta chain under discussion was sequenced for a study of T cells in Graves' hyperthyroidism and ophthalmopathy. Fresh 10 ml peripheral blood yielded PBMCs. In this sample, this clonotype turned up many times. Researchers took RNA transcripts and amplified the TCR beta CDR3 regions from them. TCR CDR3 regions were first amplified by RT-PCR with HTBI primers. TCRdb itself ran the multiplex PCR reads through MiXCR, one entry per CDR3 protein. The sample includes some 650,000 distinct CDR3 sequences, about 16% seen only once; the top ten take 3% to 4%. Germline V gives CDR1 SGHAT, CDR2 FQNNGV. The V gene lost 1 base and the J gene lost 3 bases, with 10 bases spanning the gap. This CDR3 comprises 14 residues.

The J gene is TRBJ2-7, the V gene TRBV11-2; TRBD1 is a possible D gene (6 bases). The receptor was derived from a woman aged 40 to 50 with Graves' ophthalmopathy. The sample consisted of blood. The CDR3 DNA sequence: TGTGCCAGCAGCTTAGGAAGACAGGACTACGAGCAGTACTTC. It is translated as CASSLGRQDYEQYF.